This paragraph reports one T cell receptor (beta chain). The clone's antigen remains unknown. One junction end does not reproduce the germline sequence, and a read error may be involved. The method was PCR. Sequenced on an Illumina HiSeq 2500. Molecular barcoding was employed in the preparation of TCR libraries, with unique molecular identifiers being used to normalize TCRbeta repertoire quantification. Clones were called with MiXCR by TCRdb after fastp trimmed the public reads at Q25, and only in-frame beta chains were retained. Identical CDR3 proteins give one entry, which carries the most common genes and DNA. The sample table holds around 670,000 distinct CDR3 sequences, of which around 13% were seen once. The ten largest clonotypes hold 0.79% of the sample. This specimen belongs to a study of T-cell reconstitution after alpha-beta-depleted transplantation in children (dated by TCRdb to 2015 to 2016). With regard to the full study: Using TCR repertoire profiling, the study followed T-cell immune reconstitution in a quantitative way in children after TCRalphabeta/CD19-depleted allogeneic hematopoietic cell transplantation.

CDR1 and CDR2, per the germline V gene (reference sequence), are DFQATT and SNEGSKA. From the cysteine through the phenylalanine, the CDR3 covers 16 amino acids. The retained sequence is limited to the CDR3, 48 bases, with the frame set at the first base. This specimen's treatment or condition label, per the study, means: allogeneic hematopoietic cell transplantation with graft depleted of TCRalphabeta T cells and CD19 B cells. Transplant recipients were children who received TCRalphabeta/CD19-depleted allogeneic hematopoietic cell grafts. What the study reported, not specific to this receptor: The apparently early recovery of alphabetaT-cell counts about two months after transplant reportedly depended on only several hundred rapidly expanded clones that came from non-depleted graft cells. In some patients, high TCRbeta diversity at day 60 was attributed to recipient T cells and intrathymic progenitors that had survived conditioning. The frequencies of hyperexpanded clones fell over the following months, and after one year, T-cell counts and TCRbeta diversity were mostly attributed to newly produced T cells.

The rearranged segments are TRBV20-1 and TRBJ2-1, and 11 junction bases match TRBD2. The sample consisted of PBMCs, taken before TCRalphabeta/CD19-depleted stem cell transplant. The sequence was collected from a girl aged 2-9 years with congenital amegakaryocytic thrombocytopenia, due to receive a stem cell transplant. The CDR3 has the sequence CCARGSSGREVNEQFF. Read as DNA, the sequence is TGCTGTGCTAGAGGAAGTAGCGGGAGGGAAGTAAATGAGCAGTTCTTC.